This T cell receptor beta chain stems from a study of CD8 T cells in ankylosing spondylitis. Study-wide results and limits: Relatively scarce in peripheral blood, disease-linked clones were CD8+. Significantly higher representation of disease-linked clones was reported for matched ankylosing spondylitis synovial fluid. One TCR beta motif, made up of eight or nine highly homologous variants, appeared characteristic of ankylosing spondylitis blood.

With 3 bases clipped from V and 5 bases from J, the junction kept 9 bases outside the gene matches. CDR1 and CDR2 from the germline V gene are SEHNR and FQNEAQ (reference sequence). CDR3 size: 16 residues. This clonotype was observed a few times. Its specificity is unknown. Molecular-barcoded quantitative 5'-RACE produced these TCR beta libraries. From the 5' RACE reads, TCRdb called clonotypes with MiXCR, one entry per CDR3 protein. The sample consists of about 210,000 distinct CDR3 sequences, 6% to 8% of them appearing once. The chain employs TRBV7-9 and TRBJ2-5; 10 bases align to TRBD2. The receptor was isolated from a male donor with ankylosing spondylitis. Sequencing was performed on blood, either unsorted or a sorted T cell fraction (not recorded which). The CDR3 DNA follows: TGTGCCAGCAGCTTTTATAGCGGGGGGTATGTGGAGACCCAGTACTTC. As protein: CASSFYSGGYVETQYF.